This T cell receptor (beta chain) originates from a study of shared clonotypes between healthy human individuals. The study, taken as a whole, reports: Of the naive CD4 clonotypes, around 4.8% were shared across a few donors. Investigators collected only blood, and repertoires in tissues likely differ.

CD8 cells regarded as naive lacked CD45RO, were positively chosen for CCR7, and omitted terminally differentiated effector memory CD45RA+ cells. Remarks on this clone: Its antigen is as yet unknown.

Germline values: CDR1 SNHLY, CDR2 FYNNEI. This CDR3 is built from 16 residues. V was cut by 3 bases and J by 8 bases, with 19 bases left in between. Researchers divided each subset's genomic DNA evenly across several immunoSEQ plates. Libraries were prepared by immunoSEQ multiplex PCR; TCRdb keeps only in-frame clonotypes and omits some of them. The data contain roughly 2.1 million clones, about 92% of them singletons. Sample: naive CD8+ T cells from PBMCs. The chain employs TRBV2 and TRBJ1-4, with D maybe TRBD1 (6 bases). The sequence came from a man aged 18 to 35 in good health. Some clones in this sample may be carry-over from other donors' samples. This CDR3 reads CASSENGPGAREKLFF. CDR3 sequence (DNA): TGTGCCAGCAGTGAGAATGGACCGGGGGCTAGGGAAAAACTGTTTTTT.